This T cell receptor (beta chain) was sequenced in a study of CD8 T cells in Susac syndrome. The germline CDR1 and CDR2 sequences are DFQATT and SNEGSKA (reference sequence). Losses at the gene ends were 5 bases for V and 4 bases for J; bases not matched to a gene: 7. The CDR3 runs 14 residues. The RNA input was about 0.5 to 1 ug, and it was reverse transcribed with random hexamers. TCRdb independently ran MiXCR on the immunoSEQ multiplex PCR reads; one entry per CDR3 protein. Among approximately 170,000 distinct CDR3 sequences listed, approximately 90% were seen once. Specimen: CD4+ T cells from PBMCs. The genes are TRBV20-1 and TRBJ1-2; 10 nucleotides line up with TRBD1. The sequence was obtained from a human donor in good health. CDR3 sequence (DNA): TGCAGTGCTTCCGACAGGGGGCAGGTCTATGGCTACACCTTC. Its protein is CSASDRGQVYGYTF.